Following are 3 T cell receptor beta chains from one sample sequenced in a study of blood T cells in healthy people across ages. Sample-barcoded 5' priming and a J-beta primer mix drove a second PCR of roughly 7 to 11 cycles. A single record per CDR3 protein comes from TCRdb applying MiXCR to the 5' RACE reads. In the table there are about 570,000 distinct CDR3 sequences, about 25% of which are singletons. The sample also formed part of further work on T cells of mothers and their children.

Source material: blood. The receptors were sampled from a boy aged 2 to 10 in good health.

The V call is TRBV7-2, the J call TRBJ2-4; 10 nucleotides match TRBD2. V lost 2 bases to trimming and J lost 8 bases; unmatched junction nucleotides: 6. In germline, CDR1 is SGHTA, CDR2 FQGNSA. This CDR3 region has 15 residues. CDR3 region: CASSLLAGVVDIQYF. For the CDR3, the DNA is TGTGCCAGCAGCTTACTAGCGGGAGTGGTGGACATTCAGTACTTC.

The V gene is TRBV12-3 or TRBV12-4, the J gene TRBJ2-7, with D possibly matching TRBD2 (6 bases). V was clipped by 6 bases and J by 2 bases, with 17 bases between them. The CDR3 runs to 15 residues. CDR3 protein: CASSETAEGTYEQYF. CDR3 sequence (DNA): TGTGCCAGCAGCGAGACCGCGGAGGGGACCTACGAGCAGTACTTC.

This clonotype came up a few times. This chain connects TRBV7-9 to TRBJ2-2; D not resolved. This CDR3 has 13 amino acids. Germline CDR1 is SEHNR and CDR2 is FQNEAQ (reference sequence). V was clipped by 3 bases and J by 5 bases, with 7 bases between them. The CDR3 DNA follows: TGTGCCAGCAGCTTTGCCTCTACCGGGGAGCTGTTTTTT. It yields the protein CASSFASTGELFF.